Below are 3 T cell receptor beta chains sequenced from a single sample in a study of blood T cell repertoires in COVID-19. Produced via immunoSEQ multiplex PCR; TCRdb's table is partial and in-frame only. The profile shows about 210,000 clones, 75% to 85% of them singletons. Sequenced: peripheral blood. These receptors were collected from a man aged 35-49 years who had recovered from COVID-19.

V is TRBV5-4 and J is TRBJ1-6; D gene unclear. The CDR3 has 15 amino acids. V was cut by 4 bases and J by 0 bases, with 8 bases left in between. Germline V gene sequence: CDR1 SGHNT, CDR2 YYREEE (reference sequence). CDR3 amino acids: CASSEQSSYNSPLHF. The CDR3 DNA is TGTGCCAGCAGCGAACAGAGCTCCTATAATTCACCCCTCCACTTT.

Only one count was recorded for this clone. V is TRBV11-3 and J is TRBJ2-1, with TRBD1 matching over 10 bases. The CDR3 extends over 14 amino acids. Germline CDR1 reads SGHNT; CDR2 reads YENEEA. V lost 6 bases and J lost 7; bases outside the gene matches: 6. The CDR3 here is CASSDGTGANEQFF. The CDR3 DNA follows: TGTGCCAGCAGTGACGGGACAGGGGCGAATGAGCAGTTCTTC.

The count of this clone is one. The rearrangement joins TRBV5-1 to TRBJ2-7; D is ambiguous. The length of the CDR3 is 12 residues. CDR1 and CDR2 from the germline V gene are SGHRS and YFSETQ. V gave up 4 bases and J gave up 3 bases, with 8 bases separating them. For the CDR3, the DNA is TGCGCCAGCAGCGCAGACAACTACGAGCAGTACTTC. This translates into CASSADNYEQYF.